The 27 T cell receptor beta chains below all came from one sample that was sequenced in a study of blood T cell repertoires in COVID-19. Data came from immunoSEQ multiplex PCR; TCRdb stores just in-frame clones and leaves some out. The sample comprises some 55,000 clones, roughly 86% of which are singletons, and 6% to 7% rests with the top ten. Input material: peripheral blood. The receptors derive from a man aged 60 to 75 with acute or convalescent COVID-19.

The chain is built from TRBV6-1 and TRBJ1-5; TRBD1 might be the D (5 bases). Between the trimmed V and J ends, which lost 3 bases and 6 bases, there was a span of 15 bases. The CDR3 loop spans 15 amino acids. Germline V gene lookup returns CDR1 MNHNS and CDR2 SASEGT. The CDR3 DNA reads TGTGCCAGCAGTGAGGGGGGAGGGACGAGTCAGCCCCAGCATTTT. Translated, it gives CASSEGGGTSQPQHF.

J is TRBJ2-1 and V is TRBV7-2, with D possibly being TRBD1 (6 bases). Germline V gene data show CDR1 as SGHTA and CDR2 as FQGNSA. This CDR3 contains 13 residues. Trimming stripped 5 bases from V and 8 bases from J, with 13 bases between. CDR3 protein: CASSRGGLDEQFF. The CDR3 DNA follows: TGTGCCAGCAGCCGAGGGGGTCTCGATGAGCAGTTCTTC. Filled out from reference TRBV7-2 and TRBJ2-1, the complete variable domain reads GAGVSQSPSNKVTEKGKDVELRCDPISGHTALYWYRQSLGQGLEFLIYFQGNSAPDKSGLPSDRFSAERTGGSVSTLTIQRTQQEDSAVYLCASSRGGLDEQFFGPGTRLTVL.

CDR3 residues: CSARQGAFEYF. The CDR3 DNA is TGCAGTGCCCGACAGGGGGCATTCGAGTACTTC. The chain combines TRBV20-1 with TRBJ2-7; 10 positions match TRBD1. The germline CDR1 and CDR2 sequences are DFQATT and SNEGSKA (reference sequence). The CDR3 covers 11 residues. Losses at the gene ends were 6 bases for V and 11 bases for J; bases not matched to a gene: 7.

The rearrangement uses TRBV5-4 and TRBJ2-2; TRBD2 aligns across 13 bases. J lost 6 bases, V lost 4 bases, and 12 bases had no gene match. Germline assignment: CDR1 SGHNT and CDR2 YYREEE (reference sequence). The CDR3 is 18 amino acids. CDR3 protein: CASSPTSGGASFAGELFF. The CDR3 DNA follows: TGTGCCAGCAGCCCAACTAGCGGGGGGGCCTCCTTCGCCGGGGAGCTGTTTTTT.

The J gene is TRBJ1-5, the V gene TRBV2; 7 bases align to TRBD1. Unmatched junction bases numbered 7, after V lost 3 bases and J lost 5 bases. The CDR3 is made up of 15 amino acids. Germline V gene data show CDR1 as SNHLY and CDR2 as FYNNEI. The CDR3 spells CASSEAQGPYQPQHF. CDR3 DNA: TGTGCCAGCAGTGAGGCACAGGGGCCCTATCAGCCCCAGCATTTT.

This clone was seen a single time. V usage is TRBV20-1 and J usage is TRBJ2-1; 12 nucleotides agree with TRBD2. Germline CDR1 is DFQATT and CDR2 is SNEGSKA (reference sequence). This CDR3 contains 14 residues. V lost 3 bases, J lost 8 bases, and 5 bases stayed unmatched. CDR3 DNA sequence: TGCAGTGCTAGTAGGACTAGCGGGATCGATGAGCAGTTCTTC. This translates into CSASRTSGIDEQFF.

The chain carries TRBV6-1 and TRBJ2-1; D remains unclear. The V gene lost 3 bases and the J gene lost 6 bases, with 9 bases spanning the gap. The CDR3 is 13 amino acids. CDR1 MNHNS and CDR2 SASEGT come from the germline V gene. The chain's CDR3 is CASSEQASNEQFF. CDR3 in DNA: TGTGCCAGCAGTGAGCAGGCCAGCAATGAGCAGTTCTTC.

This clone occurred once. This chain links TRBV18 with TRBJ1-1; D is uncertain. The CDR3 has 14 residues. CDR1 KGHSH and CDR2 LQKENI come from the germline V gene. Trimming cost V 3 bases and J 1 base, with 9 bases left between them. In DNA, the CDR3 is TGTGCCAGCTCACCGAACCTAGAGAACACTGAAGCTTTCTTT. Translating it yields CASSPNLENTEAFF.

In this sample, this clone turned up once. The J gene is TRBJ1-5, the V gene TRBV19; D is ambiguous. Trimming pared 3 bases from V and 0 bases from J, leaving 9 bases between. The CDR3 length is 15 residues. Per germline, CDR1 LNHDA and CDR2 SQIVND (reference sequence). Here the CDR3 reads CASSIKDISNQPQHF. Here the CDR3 DNA reads TGTGCCAGTAGTATCAAAGACATTAGCAATCAGCCCCAGCATTTT.

This clone was recorded a few times. This sequence joins TRBV9 and TRBJ2-3; tentatively, D is TRBD2 (6 bases). Germline assignment: CDR1 SGDLS and CDR2 YYNGEE. Trimming pared 2 bases from V and 2 bases from J, leaving 9 bases between. CDR3 length: 14 residues. In DNA form, the CDR3 reads TGTGCCAGCAGCGTGGGGACTCACACAGATACGCAGTATTTT. Protein sequence: CASSVGTHTDTQYF.

The chain recombines TRBV6-6 with TRBJ2-5, with no clear D. The CDR3 is made up of 13 amino acids. Germline V CDR1 and CDR2: MNHNY, SVGAGI (reference sequence). V was cut by 5 bases and J by 5 bases, with 12 bases left in between. DNA for the CDR3: TGTGCCAGCAGTACTCAGGATTGGGAGACCCAGTACTTC. As protein: CASSTQDWETQYF.

The chain joins TRBV7-3 to TRBJ1-5, with D perhaps matching TRBD1 (5 bases). This CDR3 comprises 13 residues. Germline V gene lookup returns CDR1 SGHTA and CDR2 FQGTGA. Trimming stripped 5 bases from V and 7 bases from J, with 12 bases between. The CDR3 region has the DNA TGTGCCAGCAGCCAGATGGGGGGACAGCCCCAGCATTTT. It is translated as CASSQMGGQPQHF.

Only one count was recorded for this clone. The chain couples TRBV4-2 to TRBJ1-6, with 8 positions matching TRBD1. This CDR3 has 17 residues. V trimming: 0 bases; J trimming: 5 bases; junction bases outside the gene matches: 6. The germline V gene has CDR1 LGHNA and CDR2 YNFKEQ. CDR3 nucleotides: TGTGCCAGCAGCCAAGAGTGGACAGGGATGGATAATTCACCCCTCCACTTT. The encoded protein is CASSQEWTGMDNSPLHF.

The chain joins TRBV2 to TRBJ1-4; 7 nucleotides match TRBD1. CDR3 size: 15 residues. Germline V gene lookup returns CDR1 SNHLY and CDR2 FYNNEI. Trimming at V came to 1 base and at J to 8 bases, leaving 7 bases not matched to a gene. CDR3 bases: TGTGCCAGCAGTGAAGTAAGGGGGCGCGAGGAAAAACTGTTTTTT. As protein: CASSEVRGREEKLFF.

This clone showed up just a few times. The rearrangement joins TRBV6-2 or TRBV6-3 to TRBJ1-5; possibly TRBD1 for D (6 bases). The CDR3 loop spans 18 amino acids. The germline V gene has CDR1 MNHEY and CDR2 SVGEGT. The V and J ends lost 2 bases and 0 bases respectively, with 17 bases between them. This CDR3 is CASSYGNRAFFSNQPQHF. The CDR3, as DNA: TGTGCCAGCAGTTACGGAAACAGGGCCTTCTTTAGCAATCAGCCCCAGCATTTT.

The V and J genes are TRBV10-3 and TRBJ2-1; tentatively, D is TRBD2 (6 bases). The ends were cut back, 11 bases at V and 9 bases at J, with 23 bases in the middle. CDR3 length equals 14 residues. From germline, CDR1 is ENHRY and CDR2 SYGVKD. The CDR3 nucleotides are TGTGCCGTATGGGCCGGGAGCCCTCCGGGTGAGCAGTTCTTC. Protein sequence: CAVWAGSPPGEQFF.

This chain uses TRBV7-9 with TRBJ2-1; D call uncertain. In germline, CDR1 is SEHNR, CDR2 FQNEAQ (reference sequence). V was pared by 1 base and J by 6 bases, with 10 bases between. This CDR3 comprises 14 residues. The CDR3, as DNA: TGTGCCAGCAGCTTAGTTCCAGGTGGCAATGAGCAGTTCTTC. This sequence encodes CASSLVPGGNEQFF.

This clone was seen a single time. CDR3 region: CASSSPTLAKNIQYF. In nucleotides, the CDR3 is TGTGCCAGCAGCTCCCCGACACTAGCCAAAAACATTCAGTACTTC. The V call is TRBV6-5, the J call TRBJ2-4; D is uncertain. There are 15 residues in the CDR3. CDR1 MNHEY and CDR2 SVGAGI come from the germline V gene. V lost 6 bases and J 0 bases, leaving 12 bases between the germline ends.

The chain couples TRBV12-3 or TRBV12-4 to TRBJ1-2, with D perhaps matching TRBD1 (6 bases). The CDR3 is 11 residues long. The V end lost 5 bases, the J end lost 10 bases, and 11 bases lay between the germline ends. The CDR3 here is CASSHREHYTF. CDR3 bases: TGTGCCAGCAGTCACAGGGAACACTACACCTTC.

This sequence joins TRBV4-3 and TRBJ2-1; unclear D gene. V was shortened by 6 bases and J by 9 bases, with 12 bases between the two germline ends. The germline V gene encodes CDR1 LGHNA and CDR2 YSLEER. The CDR3 is 12 amino acids. The CDR3 nucleotides read TGCGCCAGCAGTTTTTATTCGGGTGAGCAGTTCTTC. It specifies CASSFYSGEQFF.

The rearrangement joins TRBV6-2 or TRBV6-3 to TRBJ2-7; 8 bases agree with TRBD1. Germline CDR1 is MNHEY and CDR2 is SVGEGT. Losses at the gene ends were 5 bases for V and 2 bases for J; bases not matched to a gene: 11. CDR3 size: 16 residues. The CDR3 loop is CASSSNIRDRTYEQYF. DNA of the CDR3: TGTGCCAGCAGTAGCAATATACGGGACAGGACCTACGAGCAGTACTTC.

The chain uses TRBV4-2 and TRBJ1-1, with D perhaps TRBD1 (6 bases). V lost 3 bases and J lost 4, with 21 bases in between. This CDR3 region has 17 residues. The germline V gene encodes CDR1 LGHNA and CDR2 YNFKEQ. CDR3 nucleotides: TGTGCCAGCAGCCAGGATCTACAGGGTCCCAGGGGCACTGAAGCTTTCTTT. Translation: CASSQDLQGPRGTEAFF.

This chain joins TRBV2 and TRBJ1-1; no reliable D call. The V gene's germline CDR1 is SNHLY and CDR2 FYNNEI. The CDR3 extends over 13 amino acids. V shed 7 bases and J shed 1 base, with 10 bases lying between them. The CDR3 DNA follows: TGTGCCAGCACAGCAGAGCGGAACACTGAAGCTTTCTTT. It translates to CASTAERNTEAFF.

This rearrangement joins TRBV23-1 to TRBJ2-5, with a possible D match to TRBD2 (5 bases). TRBV23-1 qualifies as an ORF whose function is uncertain. V lost 3 bases, J lost 3 bases, and 11 bases lay in between. The CDR3 length is 14 residues. The CDR3 DNA is TGCGCCAGCAGTCACCACGAGCGGAAAGAGACCCAGTACTTC. Protein: CASSHHERKETQYF.

The rearrangement links TRBV15 to TRBJ1-1, with D possibly matching TRBD1 (6 bases). The CDR3 covers 15 residues. The V and J ends lost 1 base and 5 bases respectively, with 14 bases between them. Germline V gives CDR1 LNHNV, CDR2 YYDKDF (reference sequence). The CDR3 sequence is CATSRGQGGATEAFF. DNA of the CDR3: TGTGCCACCAGCAGAGGGCAAGGGGGGGCGACTGAAGCTTTCTTT.

This clone was detected only once. The CDR3 DNA sequence: TGTGCCAGCAGCCCCGGGACAGGATTTCAGCCCCAGCATTTT. Translating gives CASSPGTGFQPQHF. J is TRBJ1-5 and V is TRBV7-2, with 8 nucleotides matching TRBD1. With V trimmed by 5 bases and J by 6 bases, 6 bases remained unmatched. The CDR3 has 14 amino acids. Germline V gives CDR1 SGHTA, CDR2 FQGNSA.

This chain uses TRBV4-3 with TRBJ2-7, with D unclear. From germline, CDR1 is LGHNA and CDR2 YSLEER. This CDR3 is built from 12 residues. V gave up 0 bases and J gave up 9 bases, with 9 bases separating them. The CDR3 protein is CASSQELATQYF. CDR3 nucleotides: TGCGCCAGCAGCCAAGAGTTAGCAACGCAGTACTTC.